The following is a T cell receptor beta chain sequence with its context. A multiplex PCR was run with 60 Vbeta primers and 13 Jbeta primers. The protocol was immunoSEQ multiplex PCR, while the TCRdb copy is restricted to in-frame clones and leaves out a portion. The sample holds 95,000 to 150,000 clones. Trimming cost V 0 bases and J 7 bases, with 10 bases left between them. The CDR3 length is 13 residues. Germline loops: CDR1 SGHNT, CDR2 YYREEE (reference sequence). This specimen comes from a study of cytomegalovirus exposure and HLA in healthy donors. Sequenced sample: PBMCs. This sequence originates from a man aged 18 to 29 in good health and CMV-seronegative. The V call is TRBV5-4, the J call TRBJ1-1; D remains ambiguous. In DNA form, the CDR3 reads TGTGCCAGCAGCTTGGGCGGGCTCGGTGAAGCTTTCTTT. Encoded protein: CASSLGGLGEAFF. The entire variable domain, with the rest obtained from reference TRBV5-4 and TRBJ1-1, is as follows: ETGVTQSPTHLIKTRGQQVTLRCSSQSGHNTVSWYQQALGQGPQFIFQYYREEENGRGNFPPRFSGLQFPNYSSELNVNALELDDSALYLCASSLGGLGEAFFGQGTRLTVV.